These 2 T cell receptor beta chains came from one sample sequenced in a study of T cells in Graves' hyperthyroidism and ophthalmopathy. Authors of the study amplified TCR beta CDR3 regions from RNA transcripts. The study used the HTBI primer set for a first-round RT-PCR of the TCR CDR3. TCRdb re-analysed the multiplex PCR reads in MiXCR, keeping a single row per CDR3 protein. The sample yields approximately 640,000 distinct CDR3 sequences, about 45% seen once. Sequencing was performed on peripheral blood or thyroid tissue (not recorded which). These receptors all come from an adult man with Graves' disease, either hyperthyroidism or ophthalmopathy (not recorded which).

This clonotype was recorded a few times. V is TRBV5-1 and J is TRBJ1-1; 8 bases map to TRBD1. V was clipped by 1 base and J by 1 base; unmatched bases: 3. This CDR3 contains 15 residues. In germline, CDR1 is SGHRS, CDR2 YFSETQ. The CDR3 DNA reads as TGCGCCAGCAGCTTGTTTGGACAGGGGAACACTGAAGCTTTCTTT. Its translation is CASSLFGQGNTEAFF.

The chain carries TRBV12-5 and TRBJ1-2; possibly TRBD1 for D (5 bases). The germline V gene encodes CDR1 LGHNT and CDR2 FRNRAP. CDR3 length: 13 residues. The CDR3 coding sequence is TGTGCCACCACTGGGACCTCCAACTATGGCTACACCTTC. This encodes CATTGTSNYGYTF. Full variable domain (remainder filled in from reference TRBV12-5 and TRBJ1-2): DARVTQTPRHKVTEMGQEVTMRCQPILGHNTVFWYRQTMMQGLELLAYFRNRAPLDDSGMPKDRFSAEMPDATLATLKIQPSEPRDSAVYFCATTGTSNYGYTFGSGTRLTVV.